This entry concerns a single T cell receptor (beta chain). Its matching antigen is unknown. TCRdb redid the calling of the 5' RACE reads with MiXCR, one entry per CDR3 protein. Among around 430,000 distinct CDR3 sequences listed, 15% to 20% were seen once. The sample is drawn from a study of CD8 T cells in ankylosing spondylitis. Whole-study results and caveats: In ankylosing spondylitis patients, matched synovial fluid reportedly showed significant enrichment of disease-linked clones. Disease-linked clones were CD8+ and relatively rare in peripheral blood. Typical of ankylosing spondylitis blood, it appeared, was a TCR beta motif of under 10 highly homologous variants. In synovial fluid and blood from reactive arthritis, some motif variants were previously reported.

V dropped 0 bases and J dropped 1 base, with 13 bases sitting between them. Germline V gives CDR1 DFQATT, CDR2 SNEGSKA (reference sequence). CDR3 length equals 15 residues. Material for sequencing was blood, either unsorted or a sorted T cell fraction (not recorded which). The gene calls are TRBV20-1 and TRBJ2-7; possible D gene TRBD1, 6 bases. The TCR comes from a male donor with ankylosing spondylitis. The CDR3, as DNA: TGCAGTGCTAGAGATCTGGGGGCCGCTTCCTACGAGCAGTACTTC. It specifies CSARDLGAASYEQYF.